In this sample, the clone carrying this T cell receptor (beta chain) turned up a few times. Its antigen is as yet unknown. Trimming shortened V by 6 bases and J by 5 bases, and 9 bases separated the two germline ends. The CDR3 has 11 amino acids. CDR1 is DFQATT and CDR2 is SNEGSKA in the germline V gene (reference sequence). The data were taken from a study of regulatory T cells in long-lasting Graves disease. Study-wide results and limits: Persistent disease exhibited a predilection for TRBV28, TRBJ1-2 and TRBJ2-5.

HTBI primers from iRepertoire and Arm-PCR of CDR3 regions yielded the TCR beta libraries. How the authors handled the data: The samples yielded roughly 60 TRBV and 14 to 15 TRBJ segments. TCRdb independently ran MiXCR on the multiplex PCR reads; one entry per CDR3 protein. These V and J calls derive from TCRdb rather than the authors' analysis. The sample contains 500,000 to 700,000 distinct CDR3 sequences, about 16% of which appear only once. Specified time point: newly diagnosed GD, antithyroid drugs for less than 3 months. The TCR library was made from RNA that had been extracted from PBMCs in TRIzol. These same records also appear under a second study, on T cells in Graves' hyperthyroidism and ophthalmopathy. That investigation notes: The model made its ophthalmopathy prediction, and onset followed a median approximately 6.5 months later.

Sequencing was performed on peripheral blood mononuclear cells (PBMCs), taken at new diagnosis, from a patient treated with antithyroid drugs. The sequence came from a woman aged 25 to 39 with Graves disease. The chain joins TRBV20-1 to TRBJ2-3; D is undetermined. CDR3 amino acids: CSANHQDTQYF. The CDR3 bases are TGCAGTGCCAACCATCAAGATACGCAGTATTTT.